Below, 22 T cell receptor beta chains from the same sample are listed, as sequenced in a study of control samples from healthy donors and cancer patients. Repertoires were generated with immunoSEQ multiplex PCR, while TCRdb's copy carries only in-frame clones and drops some. The table includes about 140,000 clones, 80% to 90% detected once. Material: blood. The origin of the receptors is a woman aged 30 to 39 in good health.

The genes are TRBV30 and TRBJ1-5; D gene uncertain. The CDR3 spans 14 residues. From germline, CDR1 is GTSNPN and CDR2 SVGIG (reference sequence). The V and J ends lost 2 bases and 4 bases respectively, with 12 bases between them. The CDR3 spells CAWSPGSGNQPQHF. For the CDR3, the DNA is TGTGCCTGGAGTCCGGGATCGGGTAATCAGCCCCAGCATTTT.

The rearrangement links TRBV7-2 to TRBJ2-7; 11 bases match TRBD1. With V trimmed by 7 bases and J by 4 bases, 6 bases remained unmatched. The germline V gene has CDR1 SGHTA and CDR2 FQGNSA. The CDR3 totals 14 residues. CDR3: CASTPDRGLYEQYF. CDR3 nucleotides: TGTGCCAGCACCCCGGACAGGGGGCTTTACGAGCAGTACTTC.

The chain joins TRBV15 to TRBJ1-6, with D hard to call. The CDR3 runs 13 residues. Trimming removed 1 base from V and 6 bases from J, with 4 bases in between. CDR1 LNHNV and CDR2 YYDKDF come from the germline V gene (reference sequence). The CDR3 nucleotides are TGTGCCACCAGCAGAGGCACTAATTCACCCCTCCACTTT. It codes for CATSRGTNSPLHF. The full variable domain, completed using reference TRBV15 and TRBJ1-6, is DAMVIQNPRYQVTQFGKPVTLSCSQTLNHNVMYWYQQKSSQAPKLLFHYYDKDFNNEADTPDNFQSRRPNTSFCFLDIRSPGLGDTAMYLCATSRGTNSPLHFGNGTRLTVT.

The chain has TRBV18 and TRBJ1-5; TRBD1 matches at 7 bases. Trimming cost V 6 bases and J 4 bases; bases outside gene matches: 6. The length of the CDR3 is 14 residues. Germline V gene lookup returns CDR1 KGHSH and CDR2 LQKENI. The CDR3 loop is CASSPAQGNQPQHF. CDR3 in DNA: TGTGCCAGCTCTCCGGCACAGGGGAATCAGCCCCAGCATTTT.

The rearrangement joins TRBV5-6 to TRBJ1-5; no reliable D call. The V end lost 0 bases, the J end lost 0 bases, and 7 bases lay between the germline ends. The CDR3 runs 15 residues. Germline V gene lookup returns CDR1 SGHDT and CDR2 YYEEEE. As DNA, the CDR3 is TGTGCCAGCAGCTTGGCAGGTCATAGCAATCAGCCCCAGCATTTT. This sequence encodes CASSLAGHSNQPQHF.

V gene TRBV28 combines with J gene TRBJ2-1, with 8 bases fitting TRBD2. The CDR3 covers 17 residues. V dropped 4 bases and J dropped 8; count of bases not matched to a gene: 16. Germline CDR1 and CDR2: MDHEN and SYDVKM. The CDR3 spells CASSSRFSGSIMYEQFF. As DNA, the CDR3 is TGTGCCAGCAGTTCCCGTTTCAGCGGGAGTATCATGTATGAGCAGTTCTTC.

This clone was detected once. This chain joins TRBV19 and TRBJ2-1, with 9 bases aligning to TRBD2. Germline-derived CDR1 and CDR2 are LNHDA and SQIVND (reference sequence). With 4 bases clipped from V and 4 bases from J, the junction kept 5 bases outside the gene matches. This CDR3 is 15 amino acids long. CDR3 loop: CASSRETSGYNEQFF. CDR3 DNA sequence: TGTGCCAGTAGTAGGGAGACTAGCGGTTACAATGAGCAGTTCTTC.

The chain employs TRBV7-2 and TRBJ2-3; 10 nucleotides match TRBD2. Germline V gene lookup returns CDR1 SGHTA and CDR2 FQGNSA. V was clipped by 5 bases and J by 2 bases; unmatched bases: 7. This CDR3 is 16 amino acids long. The CDR3: CASSPQSGRATDTQYF. In nucleotides, the CDR3 is TGTGCCAGCAGCCCACAGAGCGGGAGGGCCACAGATACGCAGTATTTT.

The chain recombines TRBV7-3 with TRBJ2-7; no clear D gene. V lost 4 bases and J lost 7, with 17 bases in between. The CDR3 consists of 14 residues. The germline CDR1 and CDR2 sequences are SGHTA and FQGTGA. The CDR3 DNA is TGTGCCAGCAGCTCTACTTCCCCGCCGGAAGAGCAGTACTTC. Translated, it gives CASSSTSPPEEQYF. Looking up the rest from reference TRBV7-3 and TRBJ2-7 gives the full variable domain: GAGVSQTPSNKVTEKGKYVELRCDPISGHTALYWYRQSLGQGPEFLIYFQGTGAADDSGLPNDRFFAVRPEGSVSTLKIQRTERGDSAVYLCASSSTSPPEEQYFGPGTRLTVT.

The rearrangement uses TRBV16 and TRBJ2-6; 7 positions agree with TRBD1. CDR1 and CDR2 from the germline V gene are KGHSY and FQNENV. The CDR3 sequence is 15 residues long. The V and J ends lost 8 bases and 3 bases, in that order; junction bases with no gene match: 7. CDR3 loop: CASSAGGSGANVLTF. The DNA of the CDR3 is TGTGCCAGCTCGGCAGGGGGAAGTGGGGCCAACGTCCTGACTTTC.

This sequence joins TRBV4-2 and TRBJ2-1; TRBD2 matches at 11 bases. The CDR3 extends over 20 amino acids. Germline V gene sequence: CDR1 LGHNA, CDR2 YNFKEQ. Trimming at V came to 4 bases and at J to 4 bases, leaving 18 bases not matched to a gene. This CDR3 reads CASSLARGSSGRNDYNEQFF. The DNA of the CDR3 is TGTGCCAGCAGCCTTGCTCGGGGGTCTAGCGGGAGGAACGATTACAATGAGCAGTTCTTC.

This chain links TRBV7-9 with TRBJ2-1; 11 nucleotides match TRBD2. This CDR3 is built from 16 residues. Per germline, CDR1 SEHNR and CDR2 FQNEAQ (reference sequence). Trimming cost V 0 bases and J 4 bases; bases outside gene matches: 2. In nucleotides, the CDR3 is TGTGCCAGCAGCTTAGCGACTAGCGGGGTATACAATGAGCAGTTCTTC. Its protein is CASSLATSGVYNEQFF.

The chain couples TRBV18 to TRBJ1-6; no firm D call. CDR3 length: 12 amino acids. Germline loops: CDR1 KGHSH, CDR2 LQKENI. Trimming shortened V by 5 bases and J by 10 bases, and 9 bases separated the two germline ends. CDR3 loop: CASSTEVSPLHF. CDR3 nucleotide sequence: TGTGCCAGCTCAACCGAGGTGTCACCCCTCCACTTT.

This clone was found once. V and J are TRBV5-8 and TRBJ2-5, with D maybe TRBD1 (6 bases). V lost 4 bases and J lost 5, with 21 bases in between. Germline V gene data show CDR1 as SGHTS and CDR2 as YDEGEE. This CDR3 has 16 amino acids. As DNA, the CDR3 is TGTGCCAGCAGCCGGACGGGGCCTCAAGGACAGGAGACCCAGTACTTC. Translating it yields CASSRTGPQGQETQYF.

This sequence joins TRBV9 and TRBJ2-3; 7 positions agree with TRBD2. CDR3 size: 16 residues. V shed 0 bases, J shed 5 bases, and the junction held 9 bases outside the gene matches. Germline CDR1 SGDLS, CDR2 YYNGEE. CDR3 sequence: CASSVGAGEGQDTQYF. The CDR3 DNA is TGTGCCAGCAGCGTAGGTGCGGGAGAGGGGCAAGATACGCAGTATTTT.

The chain is built from TRBV10-3 and TRBJ2-5; 7 bases line up with TRBD1. Per the germline V gene, CDR1 is ENHRY and CDR2 is SYGVKD. V dropped 11 bases and J dropped 1; count of bases not matched to a gene: 4. The CDR3 is 12 residues long. The CDR3 bases are TGTGCCGTGAGGACAGGCCAAGAGACCCAGTACTTC. Protein product: CAVRTGQETQYF.

The chain is built from TRBV12-3 or TRBV12-4 and TRBJ1-1; D is uncertain. CDR3 length: 13 amino acids. Trimming pared 3 bases from V and 2 bases from J, leaving 7 bases between. CDR3 in DNA: TGTGCCAGCAGTTTGGGGTTAAACACTGAAGCTTTCTTT. Residues: CASSLGLNTEAFF.

The chain couples TRBV27 to TRBJ1-2; TRBD1 might be the D (5 bases). Germline V lookup: CDR1 MNHEY, CDR2 SMNVEV (reference sequence). CDR3 size: 16 residues. Trimming stripped 4 bases from V and 0 bases from J, with 15 bases between. In nucleotides, the CDR3 is TGTGCCAGCAGTTCAAACCGGGACGGCGCTAACTATGGCTACACCTTC. Its translation: CASSSNRDGANYGYTF.

The chain links TRBV2 to TRBJ1-1, with D unresolved. Germline CDR1 SNHLY, CDR2 FYNNEI. The CDR3 totals 14 residues. V was clipped by 5 bases and J by 1 base, with 11 bases between them. The chain's CDR3 is CASSLLSQNTEAFF. The CDR3 DNA sequence: TGTGCCAGCAGTTTATTATCCCAGAACACTGAAGCTTTCTTT.

This chain links TRBV5-8 with TRBJ1-5; D uncertain. Germline CDR1 and CDR2: SGHTS and YDEGEE. The CDR3 extends over 15 amino acids. V was cut by 1 base and J by 4 bases, with 12 bases left in between. Here the CDR3 DNA reads TGTGCCAGCAGCTTGTTTGTATCAAAAAATCAGCCCCAGCATTTT. It yields the protein CASSLFVSKNQPQHF.

V is TRBV2 and J is TRBJ1-1; tentative D call: TRBD1 (5 bases). The CDR3 covers 14 residues. Germline CDR1 and CDR2: SNHLY and FYNNEI. The V end was cut by 6 bases, the J end by 0 bases, with 11 bases between. The CDR3 region is CASRRGAVNTEAFF. In DNA, the CDR3 is TGTGCCAGCAGAAGAGGGGCCGTGAACACTGAAGCTTTCTTT.

This clone has only one observation. The V gene is TRBV7-3, the J gene TRBJ2-7, with 11 bases that match TRBD2. Unmatched junction bases numbered 8, after V lost 5 bases and J lost 5 bases. The CDR3 totals 15 residues. Germline CDR1 reads SGHTA; CDR2 reads FQGTGA. In nucleotides, the CDR3 is TGTGCCAGCAGCCCAATAGCGGGAGGGGTCCACGAGCAGTACTTC. Translated, it gives CASSPIAGGVHEQYF.